The sequence of this T cell receptor beta chain was determined in a study of naive and memory T cell subsets. CDR3 length: 14 amino acids. Trimming left V 4 bases short and J 4 bases short, with 13 bases between. Germline CDR1 reads KGHSH; CDR2 reads LQKENI. Study findings and constraints: TCR transcript changes with activation or differentiation may affect this RNA method.

Ligated cDNA underwent four rounds of PCR with nested alpha and beta constant region primers and SP2. A single record per CDR3 protein comes from TCRdb applying MiXCR to the 5' RACE reads. The sample records 30,000 to 40,000 distinct CDR3 sequences, 16% being singletons. TCR cDNA received a 3' ligated oligonucleotide that carried a UMI. This clonotype showed up many times. Its cognate antigen is unknown. V gene TRBV18 combines with J gene TRBJ1-1, with D perhaps matching TRBD1 (6 bases). The sequence derives from a female donor in good health. The CDR3: CASSRDRRFTEAFF. The DNA for the CDR3 is TGTGCCAGCTCACGAGACAGGAGATTCACTGAAGCTTTCTTT.